This note documents a single T cell receptor (beta chain) sequence. What it recognizes is unknown. The TCR beta CDR3 regions underwent amplification using RNA transcripts as the source. During a first-round RT-PCR of the TCR CDR3, the HTBI primer set was used. In TCRdb, the multiplex PCR reads were re-called with MiXCR into one record per CDR3 protein. This sample has over 250,000 distinct CDR3 sequences, with less than 30% found just once. This sample was included in a study of T cells in Graves' hyperthyroidism and ophthalmopathy. Overall study: Pretreatment peripheral blood was obtained at initial diagnosis.

General study points: Most thyroid clonotypes with frequency above 0.001 were detected in blood. Ophthalmopathy stood apart from stable hyperthyroidism in a 13 V-J model.

The source material was blood. The TCR comes from a man aged 35 to 55 with Graves' hyperthyroidism that later progressed to Graves' ophthalmopathy.

The CDR3 here is CASSHRALTNYGYTF. The CDR3 bases are TGTGCCAGCAGCCACAGGGCCCTGACTAACTATGGCTACACCTTC. The chain couples TRBV28 to TRBJ1-2; maybe TRBD1 (6 bases). Germline assignment: CDR1 MDHEN and CDR2 SYDVKM. The V gene lost 6 bases and the J gene lost 0 bases, with 14 bases spanning the gap. The CDR3 extends over 15 amino acids.